The clone carrying this T cell receptor (beta chain) showed up many times. Its specificity is unknown. The data are from a study of T cells in Graves' hyperthyroidism and ophthalmopathy. Study details: The initial diagnosis was the point when peripheral blood was collected, ahead of any treatment. Study results and caveats: Model-based prediction identified ophthalmopathy a median 6.5 months prior to its onset.

CDR1 SGDLS and CDR2 YYNGEE come from the germline V gene. V shed 3 bases and J shed 4 bases, with 10 bases lying between them. CDR3 length equals 13 residues. Diagnoses were established using clinical symptoms, serum thyroxine and TRAb, thyroid ultrasound and orbital computed tomography. The TCR beta CDR3 regions underwent amplification using RNA transcripts as the source. During a first-round RT-PCR of the TCR CDR3, the HTBI primer set was used. TCRdb passed the multiplex PCR reads through MiXCR, listing each CDR3 protein once. The table lists about 740,000 distinct CDR3 sequences, 12% to 15% of them singletons, with roughly a tenth in the top ten.

The sequenced sample was blood. This chain joins TRBV9 and TRBJ2-5; a possible D gene is TRBD2 (6 bases). The sequence came from a woman aged 18-29 years with Graves' hyperthyroidism. CDR3 sequence: CASSAGGPETQYF. The CDR3 region has the DNA TGTGCCAGCAGCGCAGGAGGGCCAGAGACCCAGTACTTC.